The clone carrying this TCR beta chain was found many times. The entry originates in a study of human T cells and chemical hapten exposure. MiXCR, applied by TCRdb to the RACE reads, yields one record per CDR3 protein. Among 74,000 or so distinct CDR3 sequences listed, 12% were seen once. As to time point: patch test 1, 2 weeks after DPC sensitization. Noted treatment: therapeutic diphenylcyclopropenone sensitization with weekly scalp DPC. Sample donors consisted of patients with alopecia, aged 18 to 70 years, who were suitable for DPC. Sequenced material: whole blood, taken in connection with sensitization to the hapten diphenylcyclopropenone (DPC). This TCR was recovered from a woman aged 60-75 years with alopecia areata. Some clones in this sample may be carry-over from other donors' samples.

As DNA, the CDR3 is TGTGCCAGCAGTATTCGGACAGATGAAGCTTTCTTT. It codes for CASSIRTDEAFF. The rearrangement uses TRBV2 and TRBJ1-1; D might be TRBD1 (6 bases). CDR1 is SNHLY and CDR2 is FYNNEI in the germline V gene. V was cut by 5 bases and J by 7 bases, with 11 bases left in between. The CDR3 is 12 amino acids.